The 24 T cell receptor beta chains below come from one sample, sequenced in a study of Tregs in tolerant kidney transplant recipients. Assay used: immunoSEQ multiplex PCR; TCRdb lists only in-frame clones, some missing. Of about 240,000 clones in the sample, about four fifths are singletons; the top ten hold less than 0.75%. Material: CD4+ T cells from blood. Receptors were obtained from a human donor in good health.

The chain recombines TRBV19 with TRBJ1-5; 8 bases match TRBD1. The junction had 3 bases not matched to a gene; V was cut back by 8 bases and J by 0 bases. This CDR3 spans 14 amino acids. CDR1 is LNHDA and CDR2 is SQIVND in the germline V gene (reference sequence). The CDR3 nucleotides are TGTGCCAGTGACAGGGGTTATAGCAATCAGCCCCAGCATTTT. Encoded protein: CASDRGYSNQPQHF.

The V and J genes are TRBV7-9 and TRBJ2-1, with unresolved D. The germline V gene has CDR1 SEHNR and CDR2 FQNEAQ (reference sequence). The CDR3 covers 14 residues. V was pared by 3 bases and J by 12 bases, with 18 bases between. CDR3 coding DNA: TGTGCCAGCAGCTTTCTATCAGTTAGATCGTCGCAGTTCTTC. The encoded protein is CASSFLSVRSSQFF.

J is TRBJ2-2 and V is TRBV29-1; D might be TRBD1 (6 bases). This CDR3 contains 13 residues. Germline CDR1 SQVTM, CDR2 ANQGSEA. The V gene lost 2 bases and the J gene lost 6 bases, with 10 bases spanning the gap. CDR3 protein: CSVETRGAGELFF. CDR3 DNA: TGCAGCGTTGAAACCAGGGGAGCCGGGGAGCTGTTTTTT.

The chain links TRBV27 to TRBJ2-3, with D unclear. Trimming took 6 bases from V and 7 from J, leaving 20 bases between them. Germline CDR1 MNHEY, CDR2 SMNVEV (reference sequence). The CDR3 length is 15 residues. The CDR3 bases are TGTGCCAGCAGCATGAGTTTATTTCTTGGCCATACGCAGTATTTT. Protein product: CASSMSLFLGHTQYF.

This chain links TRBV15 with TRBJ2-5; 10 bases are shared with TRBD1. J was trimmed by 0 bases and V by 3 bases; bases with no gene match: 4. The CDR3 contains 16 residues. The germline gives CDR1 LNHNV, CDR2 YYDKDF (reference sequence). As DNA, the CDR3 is TGTGCCACCAGCAGGCGGACAGGGGGTTACCAAGAGACCCAGTACTTC. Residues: CATSRRTGGYQETQYF.

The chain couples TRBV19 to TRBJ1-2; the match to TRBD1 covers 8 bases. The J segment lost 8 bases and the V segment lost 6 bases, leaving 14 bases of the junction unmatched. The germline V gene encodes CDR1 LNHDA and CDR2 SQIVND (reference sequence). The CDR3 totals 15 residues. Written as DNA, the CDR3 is TGTGCCAGTAGCAGCAAATTCGGACAGGGTGGCGGCTACACCTTC. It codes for CASSSKFGQGGGYTF.

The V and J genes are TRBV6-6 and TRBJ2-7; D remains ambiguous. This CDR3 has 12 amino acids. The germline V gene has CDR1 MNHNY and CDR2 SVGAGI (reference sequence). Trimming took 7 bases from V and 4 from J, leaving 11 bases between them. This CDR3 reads CASMVGEYEQYF. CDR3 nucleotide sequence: TGTGCCAGCATGGTTGGTGAATACGAGCAGTACTTC.

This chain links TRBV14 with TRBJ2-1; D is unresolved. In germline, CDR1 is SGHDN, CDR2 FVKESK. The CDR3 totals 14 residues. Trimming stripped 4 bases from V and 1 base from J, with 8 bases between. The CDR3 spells CASSLLGSYNEQFF. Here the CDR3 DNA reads TGTGCCAGCAGCCTCCTAGGGTCCTACAATGAGCAGTTCTTC. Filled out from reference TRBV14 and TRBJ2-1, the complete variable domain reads EAGVTQFPSHSVIEKGQTVTLRCDPISGHDNLYWYRRVMGKEIKFLLHFVKESKQDESGMPNNRFLAERTGGTYSTLKVQPAELEDSGVYFCASSLLGSYNEQFFGPGTRLTVL.

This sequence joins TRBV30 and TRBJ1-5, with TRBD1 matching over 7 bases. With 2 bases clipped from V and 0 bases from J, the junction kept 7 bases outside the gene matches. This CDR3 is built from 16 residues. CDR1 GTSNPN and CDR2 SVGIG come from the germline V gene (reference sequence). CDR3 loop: CAWSFRDSYSNQPQHF. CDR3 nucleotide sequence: TGTGCCTGGAGTTTCCGGGACAGCTATAGCAATCAGCCCCAGCATTTT.

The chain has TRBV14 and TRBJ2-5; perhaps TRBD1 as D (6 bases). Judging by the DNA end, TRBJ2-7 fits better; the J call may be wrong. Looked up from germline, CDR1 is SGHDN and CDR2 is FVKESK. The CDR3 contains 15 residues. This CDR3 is CASSQEPTGSYEQYF. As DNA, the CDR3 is TGTGCCAGCAGCCAAGAGCCGACAGGAAGTTACGAGCAGTACTTC.

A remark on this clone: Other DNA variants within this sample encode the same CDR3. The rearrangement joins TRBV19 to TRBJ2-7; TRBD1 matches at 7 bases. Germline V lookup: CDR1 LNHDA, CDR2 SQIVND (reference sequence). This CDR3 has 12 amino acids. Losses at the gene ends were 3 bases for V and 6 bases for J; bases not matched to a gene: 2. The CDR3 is CASSIYRGEQYF. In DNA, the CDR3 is TGTGCCAGTAGTATTTACAGGGGCGAGCAGTACTTC.

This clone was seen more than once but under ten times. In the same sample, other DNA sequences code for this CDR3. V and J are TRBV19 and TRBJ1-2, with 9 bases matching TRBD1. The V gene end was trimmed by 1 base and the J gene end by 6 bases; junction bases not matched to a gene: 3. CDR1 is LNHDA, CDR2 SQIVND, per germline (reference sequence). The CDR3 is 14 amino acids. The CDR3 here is CASSIGQGGHGYTF. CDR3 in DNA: TGTGCCAGTAGTATAGGACAGGGGGGACATGGCTACACCTTC.

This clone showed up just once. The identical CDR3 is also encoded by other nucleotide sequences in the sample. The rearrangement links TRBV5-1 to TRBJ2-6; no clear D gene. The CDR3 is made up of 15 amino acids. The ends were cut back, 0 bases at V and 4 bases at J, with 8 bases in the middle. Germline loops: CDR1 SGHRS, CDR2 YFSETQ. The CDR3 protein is CASSLGMAGANVLTF. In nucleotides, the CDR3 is TGCGCCAGCAGCTTGGGCATGGCCGGGGCCAACGTCCTGACTTTC.

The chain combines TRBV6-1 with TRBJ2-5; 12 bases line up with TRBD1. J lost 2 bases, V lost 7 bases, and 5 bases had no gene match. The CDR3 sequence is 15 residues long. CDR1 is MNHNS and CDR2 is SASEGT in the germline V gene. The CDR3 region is CASIRDRGRQETQYF. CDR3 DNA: TGTGCCAGCATCCGGGACAGGGGGCGTCAAGAGACCCAGTACTTC.

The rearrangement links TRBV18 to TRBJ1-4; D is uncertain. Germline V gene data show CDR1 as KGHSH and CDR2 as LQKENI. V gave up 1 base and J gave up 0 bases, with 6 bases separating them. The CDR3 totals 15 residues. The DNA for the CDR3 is TGTGCCAGCTCACCACGCAGGACAACTAATGAAAAACTGTTTTTT. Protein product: CASSPRRTTNEKLFF.

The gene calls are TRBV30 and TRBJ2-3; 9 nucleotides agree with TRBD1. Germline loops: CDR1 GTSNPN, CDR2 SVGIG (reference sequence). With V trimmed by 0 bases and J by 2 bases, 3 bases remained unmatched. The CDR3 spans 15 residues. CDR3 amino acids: CAWSVDRGPTDTQYF. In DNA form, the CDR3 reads TGTGCCTGGAGTGTGGACAGGGGACCCACAGATACGCAGTATTTT.

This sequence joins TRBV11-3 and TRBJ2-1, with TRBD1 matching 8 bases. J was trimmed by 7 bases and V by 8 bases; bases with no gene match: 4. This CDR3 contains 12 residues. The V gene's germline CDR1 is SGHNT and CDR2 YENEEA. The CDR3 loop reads CASGQGRNEQFF. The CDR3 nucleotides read TGTGCCAGCGGACAGGGTCGAAATGAGCAGTTCTTC. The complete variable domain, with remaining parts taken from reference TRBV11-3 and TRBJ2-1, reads EAGVVQSPRYKIIEKKQPVAFWCNPISGHNTLYWYLQNLGQGPELLIRYENEEAVDDSQLPKDRFSAERLKGVDSTLKIQPAELGDSAVYLCASGQGRNEQFFGPGTRLTVL.

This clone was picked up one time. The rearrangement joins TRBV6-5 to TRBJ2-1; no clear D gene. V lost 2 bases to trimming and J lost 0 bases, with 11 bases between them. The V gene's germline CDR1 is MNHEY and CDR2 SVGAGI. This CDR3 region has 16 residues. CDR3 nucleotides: TGTGCCAGCAGTTACAGGACCCCCAGCTCCTACAATGAGCAGTTCTTC. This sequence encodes CASSYRTPSSYNEQFF.

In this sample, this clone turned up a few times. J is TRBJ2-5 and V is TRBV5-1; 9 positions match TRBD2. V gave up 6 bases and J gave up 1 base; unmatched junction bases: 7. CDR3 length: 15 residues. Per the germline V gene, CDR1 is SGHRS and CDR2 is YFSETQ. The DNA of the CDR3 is TGCGCCAGCAAAGGATTTAGCGGGGGCCAAGAGACCCAGTACTTC. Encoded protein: CASKGFSGGQETQYF.

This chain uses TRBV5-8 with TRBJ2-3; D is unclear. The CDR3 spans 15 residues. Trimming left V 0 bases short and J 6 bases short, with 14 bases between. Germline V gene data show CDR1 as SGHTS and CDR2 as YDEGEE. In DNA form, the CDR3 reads TGTGCCAGCAGCTTGGACGGCAGGCCCCCGGATACGCAGTATTTT. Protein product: CASSLDGRPPDTQYF. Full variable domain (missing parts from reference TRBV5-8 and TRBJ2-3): EAGVTQSPTHLIKTRGQQATLRCSPISGHTSVYWYQQALGLGLQFLLWYDEGEERNRGNFPPRFSGRQFPNYSSELNVNALELEDSALYLCASSLDGRPPDTQYFGPGTRLTVL.

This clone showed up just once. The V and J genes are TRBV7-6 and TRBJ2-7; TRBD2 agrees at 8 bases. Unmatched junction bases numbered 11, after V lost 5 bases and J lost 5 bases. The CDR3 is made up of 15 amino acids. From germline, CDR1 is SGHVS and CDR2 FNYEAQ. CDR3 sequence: CASSPRISGSHEQYF. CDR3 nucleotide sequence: TGTGCCAGCAGCCCCCGAATAAGCGGGAGCCACGAGCAGTACTTC.

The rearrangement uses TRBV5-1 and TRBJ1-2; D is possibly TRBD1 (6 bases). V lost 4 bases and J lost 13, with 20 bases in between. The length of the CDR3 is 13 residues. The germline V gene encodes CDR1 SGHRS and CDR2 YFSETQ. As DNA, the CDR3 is TGCGCCAGCAGCACCGCCGGGACATCCTCAGGCACCTTC. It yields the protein CASSTAGTSSGTF.

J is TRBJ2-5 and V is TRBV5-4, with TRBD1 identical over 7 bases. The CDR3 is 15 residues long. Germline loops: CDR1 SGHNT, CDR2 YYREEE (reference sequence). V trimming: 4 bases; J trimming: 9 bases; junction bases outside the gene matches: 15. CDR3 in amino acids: CASSPPGQSAGAQYF. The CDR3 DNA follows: TGTGCCAGCAGCCCGCCGGGACAGTCGGCAGGGGCCCAGTACTTC.

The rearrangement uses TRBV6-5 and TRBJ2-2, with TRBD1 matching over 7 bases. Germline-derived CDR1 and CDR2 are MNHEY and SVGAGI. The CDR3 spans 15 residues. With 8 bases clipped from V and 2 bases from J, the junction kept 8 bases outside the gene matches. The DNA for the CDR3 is TGTGCCAGCTCTATAGGGGACAGAAACACCGGGGAGCTGTTTTTT. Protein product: CASSIGDRNTGELFF.